This TCR beta chain came from a study of low-dose radiotherapy and immunotherapy resistance in tumors. Overall study: Intravenous administration to patients comprised nivolumab at 240 mg every two weeks and ipilimumab at 1 mg/kg every six weeks. For four cycles from cycle 1 day 1, patients took 300 mg oral aspirin daily.

As to time point: before trial treatment. This clonotype has a count of ten or more. First-strand cDNA used TRAV- and TRBV-specific primers, covering alpha and beta chains. With a constant-region primer and a V-primer adapter, TCRs were subjected to approximately 18 PCR cycles of amplification. TCRdb re-analysed the reads in MiXCR, keeping a single row per CDR3 protein. This sample has about 89,000 distinct CDR3 sequences, with 9.4% found just once. Germline assignment: CDR1 KGHSH and CDR2 LQKENI. This CDR3 is 12 amino acids long. After removal of 8 bases from V and 7 bases from J, the junction contained 6 bases not matched to a gene.

This TCR was recovered from a male donor with prostate cancer. The starting material was PBMCs, obtained before treatment. V usage is TRBV18 and J usage is TRBJ2-3, with 7 nucleotides matching TRBD1. This CDR3 is CASEGGKYTQYF. In nucleotides, the CDR3 is TGTGCCAGCGAAGGGGGCAAGTATACGCAGTATTTT.